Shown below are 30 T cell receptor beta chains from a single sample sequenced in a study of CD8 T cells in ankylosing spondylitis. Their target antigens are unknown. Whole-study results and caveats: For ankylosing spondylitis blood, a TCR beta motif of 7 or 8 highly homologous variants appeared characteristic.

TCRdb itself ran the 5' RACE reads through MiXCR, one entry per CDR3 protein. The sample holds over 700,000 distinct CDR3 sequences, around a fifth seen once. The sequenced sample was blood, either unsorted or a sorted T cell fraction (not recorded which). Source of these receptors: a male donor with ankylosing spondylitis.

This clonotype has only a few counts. CDR3 sequence reads: CASSLYTVNTGELFF. The CDR3 region has the DNA TGTGCCAGCAGCTTGTACACTGTTAACACCGGGGAGCTGTTTTTT. This sequence joins TRBV5-6 and TRBJ2-2; no clear D gene. The germline V gene has CDR1 SGHDT and CDR2 YYEEEE. Trimming pared 1 base from V and 2 bases from J, leaving 9 bases between. CDR3 length: 15 residues. Combining the CDR3 with reference TRBV5-6 and TRBJ2-2 gives the whole variable domain DAGVTQSPTHLIKTRGQQVTLRCSPKSGHDTVSWYQQALGQGPQFIFQYYEEEERQRGNFPDRFSGHQFPNYSSELNVNALLLGDSALYLCASSLYTVNTGELFFGEGSRLTVL.

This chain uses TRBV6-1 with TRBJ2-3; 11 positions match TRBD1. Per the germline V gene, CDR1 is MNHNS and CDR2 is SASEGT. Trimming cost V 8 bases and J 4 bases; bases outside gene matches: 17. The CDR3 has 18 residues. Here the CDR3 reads CASLTRRDRGVEADTQYF. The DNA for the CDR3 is TGTGCCAGCCTCACCCGCCGGGACAGGGGGGTTGAAGCAGATACGCAGTATTTT.

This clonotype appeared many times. Written as DNA, the CDR3 is TGTGCCAGCAGTTTACGACAGGCCCCTGAAGCTTTCTTT. Protein sequence: CASSLRQAPEAFF. The chain carries TRBV6-5 and TRBJ1-1; the D gene is possibly TRBD1 (6 bases). V dropped 4 bases and J dropped 6 bases, with 12 bases sitting between them. The CDR3 consists of 13 residues. Germline CDR1 MNHEY, CDR2 SVGAGI.

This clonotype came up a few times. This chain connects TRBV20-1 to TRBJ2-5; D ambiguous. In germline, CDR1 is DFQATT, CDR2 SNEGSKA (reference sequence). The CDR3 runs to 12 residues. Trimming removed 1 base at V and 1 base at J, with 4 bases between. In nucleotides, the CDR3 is TGCAGTGCTAGAGGGGCCCAAGAGACCCAGTACTTC. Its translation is CSARGAQETQYF.

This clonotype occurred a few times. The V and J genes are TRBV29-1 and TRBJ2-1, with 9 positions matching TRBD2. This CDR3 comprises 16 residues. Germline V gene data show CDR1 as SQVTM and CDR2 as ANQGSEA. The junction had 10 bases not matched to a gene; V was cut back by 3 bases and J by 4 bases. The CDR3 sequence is CSVDPVAGGGYNEQFF. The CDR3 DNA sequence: TGCAGCGTTGATCCGGTCGCGGGAGGGGGGTACAATGAGCAGTTCTTC.

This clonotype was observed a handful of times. This chain's CDR3 is CAIQDRDVSPQHF. For the CDR3, the DNA is TGTGCCATCCAGGACAGGGATGTTTCGCCCCAGCATTTT. The V and J genes are TRBV6-6 and TRBJ1-5; 8 nucleotides line up with TRBD1. Per germline, CDR1 MNHNY and CDR2 SVGAGI (reference sequence). V dropped 10 bases and J dropped 9; count of bases not matched to a gene: 11. This CDR3 has 13 residues.

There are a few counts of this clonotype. The CDR3 region is CASSQDRWLQETQYF. Here the CDR3 DNA reads TGCGCCAGCAGCCAAGATAGGTGGCTCCAAGAGACCCAGTACTTC. The chain links TRBV4-1 to TRBJ2-5; D gene uncertain. Germline V gene data show CDR1 as MGHRA and CDR2 as YSYEKL. The ends were cut back, 0 bases at V and 1 base at J, with 9 bases in the middle. CDR3 size: 15 residues.

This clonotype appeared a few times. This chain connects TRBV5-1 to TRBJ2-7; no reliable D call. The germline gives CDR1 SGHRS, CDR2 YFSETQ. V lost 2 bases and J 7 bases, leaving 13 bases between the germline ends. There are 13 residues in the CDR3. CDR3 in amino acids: CASSFSRAGEQYF. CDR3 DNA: TGCGCCAGCAGCTTTTCCCGTGCCGGGGAGCAGTACTTC.

Here the CDR3 reads CASSLERASGSLTDTQYF. The CDR3 nucleotides read TGTGCCAGCAGTTTAGAGAGGGCTAGCGGGAGCCTAACAGATACGCAGTATTTT. This rearrangement joins TRBV12-3 or TRBV12-4 to TRBJ2-3, with 10 bases that match TRBD2. The CDR3 length is 18 residues. After removal of 1 base from V and 3 bases from J, the junction contained 10 bases not matched to a gene.

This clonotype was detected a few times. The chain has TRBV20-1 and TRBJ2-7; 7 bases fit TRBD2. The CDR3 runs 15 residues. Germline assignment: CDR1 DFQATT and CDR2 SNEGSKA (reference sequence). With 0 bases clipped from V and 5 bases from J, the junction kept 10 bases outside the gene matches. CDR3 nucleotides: TGCAGTGCTAGAGATCGCGGACTAGTGTCCCACGAGCAGTACTTC. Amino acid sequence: CSARDRGLVSHEQYF.

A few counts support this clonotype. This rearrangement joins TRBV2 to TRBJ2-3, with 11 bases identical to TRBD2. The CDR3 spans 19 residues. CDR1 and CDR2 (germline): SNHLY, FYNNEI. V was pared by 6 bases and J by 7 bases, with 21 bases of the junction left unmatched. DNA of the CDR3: TGTGCCAGCAGCGGTGGGACTAGCGGCATGGGTCGGGGGCGGAATACGCAGTATTTT. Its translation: CASSGGTSGMGRGRNTQYF.

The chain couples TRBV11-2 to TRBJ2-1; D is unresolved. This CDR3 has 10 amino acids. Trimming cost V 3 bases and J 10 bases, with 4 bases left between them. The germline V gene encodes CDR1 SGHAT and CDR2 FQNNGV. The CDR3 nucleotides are TGTGCCAGCAGCTTGAAAGAGCAGTTCTTC. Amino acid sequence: CASSLKEQFF.

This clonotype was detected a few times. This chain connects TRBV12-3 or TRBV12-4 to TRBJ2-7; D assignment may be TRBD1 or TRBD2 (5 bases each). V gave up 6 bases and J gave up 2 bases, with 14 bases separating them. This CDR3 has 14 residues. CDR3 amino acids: CASSYGTAAYEQYF. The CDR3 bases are TGTGCCAGCAGCTACGGGACCGCTGCCTACGAGCAGTACTTC.

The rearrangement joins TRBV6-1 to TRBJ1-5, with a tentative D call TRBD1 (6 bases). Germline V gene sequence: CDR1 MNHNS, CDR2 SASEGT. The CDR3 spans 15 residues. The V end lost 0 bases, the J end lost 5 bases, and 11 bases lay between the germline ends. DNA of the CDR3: TGTGCCAGCAGTGAAGCCCCGGACAGTTATCAGCCCCAGCATTTT. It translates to CASSEAPDSYQPQHF.

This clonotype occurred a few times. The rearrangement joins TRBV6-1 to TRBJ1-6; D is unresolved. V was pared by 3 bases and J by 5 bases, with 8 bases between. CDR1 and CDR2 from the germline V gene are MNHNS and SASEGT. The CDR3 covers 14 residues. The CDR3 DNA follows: TGTGCCAGCAGTGATGTTGGAAATAATTCACCCCTCCACTTT. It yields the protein CASSDVGNNSPLHF.

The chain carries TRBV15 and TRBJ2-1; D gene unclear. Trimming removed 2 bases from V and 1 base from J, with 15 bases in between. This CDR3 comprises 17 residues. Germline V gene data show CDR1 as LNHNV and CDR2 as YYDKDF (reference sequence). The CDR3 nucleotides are TGTGCCACCAGCAGAACGGACGGCGTGGGATCCTACAATGAGCAGTTCTTC. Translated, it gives CATSRTDGVGSYNEQFF.

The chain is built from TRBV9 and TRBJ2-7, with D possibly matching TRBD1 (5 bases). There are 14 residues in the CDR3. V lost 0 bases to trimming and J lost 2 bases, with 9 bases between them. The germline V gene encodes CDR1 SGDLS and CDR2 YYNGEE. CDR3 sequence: CASSVEGITYEQYF. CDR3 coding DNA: TGTGCCAGCAGCGTAGAGGGGATTACCTACGAGCAGTACTTC.

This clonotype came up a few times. The CDR3 loop reads CASSPIAGGVMKTQYF. The CDR3 bases are TGTGCCAGCAGTCCCATAGCGGGGGGAGTCATGAAGACCCAGTACTTC. The rearrangement joins TRBV12-3 or TRBV12-4 to TRBJ2-5; TRBD2 matches at 10 bases. There are 16 residues in the CDR3. V shed 5 bases, J shed 6 bases, and the junction held 12 bases outside the gene matches.

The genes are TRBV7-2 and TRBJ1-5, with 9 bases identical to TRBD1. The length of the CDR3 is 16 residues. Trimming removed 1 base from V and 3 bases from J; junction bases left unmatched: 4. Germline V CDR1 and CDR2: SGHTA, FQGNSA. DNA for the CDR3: TGTGCCAGCAGCTTAGATGGGACAGGGAACAATCAGCCCCAGCATTTT. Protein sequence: CASSLDGTGNNQPQHF.

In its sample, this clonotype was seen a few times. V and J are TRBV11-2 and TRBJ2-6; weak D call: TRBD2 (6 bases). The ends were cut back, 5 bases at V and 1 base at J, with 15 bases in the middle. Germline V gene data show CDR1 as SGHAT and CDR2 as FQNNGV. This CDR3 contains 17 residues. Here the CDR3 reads CASSQIKGTSGANVLTF. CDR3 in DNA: TGTGCCAGCAGCCAAATAAAGGGGACTTCTGGGGCCAACGTCCTGACTTTC.

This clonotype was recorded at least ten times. The CDR3 DNA is TGCGCCAGCAGCCGGAACCCCGGGACAGGGGGCTACGAGCAGTACTTC. Encoded protein: CASSRNPGTGGYEQYF. The chain uses TRBV5-1 and TRBJ2-7; TRBD1 agrees at 11 bases. The CDR3 totals 16 residues. Germline CDR1 reads SGHRS; CDR2 reads YFSETQ. The V segment lost 4 bases and the J segment 3 bases; nucleotides outside the gene matches: 9.

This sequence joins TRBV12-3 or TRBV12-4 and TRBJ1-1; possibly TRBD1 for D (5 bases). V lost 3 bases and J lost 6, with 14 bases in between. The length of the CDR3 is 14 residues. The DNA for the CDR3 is TGTGCCAGCAGTTTCGGCGGGGGAGTGGCTGAAGCTTTCTTT. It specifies CASSFGGGVAEAFF.

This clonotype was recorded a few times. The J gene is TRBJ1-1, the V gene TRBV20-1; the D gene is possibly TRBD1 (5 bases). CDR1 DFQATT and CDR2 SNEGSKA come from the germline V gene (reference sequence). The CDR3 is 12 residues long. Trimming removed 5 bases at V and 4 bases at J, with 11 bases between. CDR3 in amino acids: CSAVQGGTEAFF. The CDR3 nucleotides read TGCAGTGCTGTTCAGGGTGGCACTGAAGCTTTCTTT.

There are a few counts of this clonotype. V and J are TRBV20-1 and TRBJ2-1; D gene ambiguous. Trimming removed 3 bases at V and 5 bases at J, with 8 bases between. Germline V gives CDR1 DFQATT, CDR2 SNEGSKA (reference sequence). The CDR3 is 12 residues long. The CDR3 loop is CSASGSHNEQFF. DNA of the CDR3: TGCAGTGCTAGTGGTTCCCACAATGAGCAGTTCTTC.

The CDR3 nucleotides read TGCAGTGCCCTGACTCGCGCGGGAGGGCCGACAGATACGCAGTATTTT. It codes for CSALTRAGGPTDTQYF. The V gene is TRBV20-1, the J gene TRBJ2-3, with 9 positions matching TRBD2. The CDR3 sequence is 16 residues long. The germline V gene encodes CDR1 DFQATT and CDR2 SNEGSKA (reference sequence). The V gene end was trimmed by 6 bases and the J gene end by 3 bases; junction bases not matched to a gene: 13.

The DNA of the CDR3 is TGCAGTGCTAGGCTTAGCGGGAATTGGTACAATGAGCAGTTCTTC. This codes for CSARLSGNWYNEQFF. V usage is TRBV20-1 and J usage is TRBJ2-1; 8 bases map to TRBD2. This CDR3 has 15 amino acids. Germline loops: CDR1 DFQATT, CDR2 SNEGSKA (reference sequence). Trimming cost V 3 bases and J 4 bases; bases outside gene matches: 8.

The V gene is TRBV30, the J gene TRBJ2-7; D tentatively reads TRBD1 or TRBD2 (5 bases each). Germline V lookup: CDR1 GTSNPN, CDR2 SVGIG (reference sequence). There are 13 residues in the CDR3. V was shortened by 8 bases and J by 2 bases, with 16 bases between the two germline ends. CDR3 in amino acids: CAAKRGAPYEQYF. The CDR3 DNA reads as TGTGCCGCTAAAAGAGGGGCGCCCTACGAGCAGTACTTC.

In DNA form, the CDR3 reads TGTGCCAGCAGGGGTCTCTCGGGACAGGGGAATTCACCCCTCCACTTT. This sequence encodes CASRGLSGQGNSPLHF. This chain joins TRBV6-1 and TRBJ1-6, with 10 positions matching TRBD1. Germline values: CDR1 MNHNS, CDR2 SASEGT. The CDR3 contains 16 residues. Unmatched junction bases numbered 9, after V lost 6 bases and J lost 7 bases.

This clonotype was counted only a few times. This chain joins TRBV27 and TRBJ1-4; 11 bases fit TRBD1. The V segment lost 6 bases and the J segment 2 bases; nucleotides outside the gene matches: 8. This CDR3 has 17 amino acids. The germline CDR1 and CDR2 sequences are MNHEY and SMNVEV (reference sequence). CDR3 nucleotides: TGTGCCAGCAGCCGGGACAGGGGGTTAGCGACTAATGAAAAACTGTTTTTT. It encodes CASSRDRGLATNEKLFF. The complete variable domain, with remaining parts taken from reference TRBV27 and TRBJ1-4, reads EAQVTQNPRYLITVTGKKLTVTCSQNMNHEYMSWYRQDPGLGLRQIYYSMNVEVTDKGDVPEGYKVSRKEKRNFPLILESPSPNQTSLYFCASSRDRGLATNEKLFFGSGTQLSVL.

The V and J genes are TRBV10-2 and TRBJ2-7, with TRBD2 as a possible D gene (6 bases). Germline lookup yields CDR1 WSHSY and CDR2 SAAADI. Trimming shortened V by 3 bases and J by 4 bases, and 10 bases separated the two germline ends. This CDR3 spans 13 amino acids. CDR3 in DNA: TGCGCCAGCAGTGAAATGGGAGGATACGAGCAGTACTTC. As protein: CASSEMGGYEQYF.